The clone carrying this TCR beta chain has a single count. The source of the sample is a study of blood T cell repertoires in COVID-19. Across the study: Sources were T cells, B-cell-depleted T cells, or PBMCs; the material itself was cDNA or gDNA.

Trimming at V came to 1 base and at J to 0 bases, leaving 10 bases not matched to a gene. The CDR3 is made up of 21 amino acids. The germline V gene encodes CDR1 LGHDT and CDR2 YNNKEL (reference sequence). Authors' methods: Amplification with reference gene primers provided the estimates of nucleated cell counts. Clones were sequenced by immunoSEQ multiplex PCR, and TCRdb holds only the in-frame ones, with some missing. From that table come the V and J calls and clone size; the DNA was used to work out D and trimming. The sample has roughly 91,000 clones; 60% to 85% are singletons. This TCR came from a man between 65 and 80 years old with acute or convalescent COVID-19. Sequences were obtained from peripheral blood. The chain combines TRBV3-1 (or the pseudogene TRBV3-2) with TRBJ2-1, with 15 nucleotides matching TRBD2. The CDR3 DNA reads as TGTGCCAGCAGCCAAGGGGCGGGACTAGCGGGAGGAATTAGCTCCTACAATGAGCAGTTCTTC. Amino acids: CASSQGAGLAGGISSYNEQFF.